This T cell receptor (beta chain) emerged from a study of siplizumab effects on memory and regulatory T cells. Broader study findings: Siplizumab led to significantly less abundant alloreactive sequences that could be traced back to unstimulated CD4+ memory cells. Sequences below about 10^-5 frequency were poorly captured, and few alloreactive clones mapped to unstimulated subsets. Suppression by proliferating Tregs derived from siplizumab cultures was not verified. Greater diversity than memory cells seemed evident in naive T cells, which also appeared to be major alloresponse contributors.

The assay was immunoSEQ multiplex PCR, and TCRdb's table has in-frame clones only and misses some. Counted here are about 87,000 clones, 90% occurring once; the ten biggest clones make up around 14%. Comment on this clone: Its antigen is currently unknown.

Trimming took 5 bases from V and 2 from J; bases not matched to a gene: 3. From germline, CDR1 is SGHTA and CDR2 FQGNSA. The CDR3 runs to 15 residues. The source is a human donor in good health. Sequencing input: CD4+ T cells sorted from blood. The chain carries TRBV7-2 and TRBJ2-2, with 9 bases lining up with TRBD2. The CDR3 region is CASSQTSGNTGELFF. For the CDR3, the DNA is TGTGCCAGCAGCCAGACTAGCGGTAACACCGGGGAGCTGTTTTTT.